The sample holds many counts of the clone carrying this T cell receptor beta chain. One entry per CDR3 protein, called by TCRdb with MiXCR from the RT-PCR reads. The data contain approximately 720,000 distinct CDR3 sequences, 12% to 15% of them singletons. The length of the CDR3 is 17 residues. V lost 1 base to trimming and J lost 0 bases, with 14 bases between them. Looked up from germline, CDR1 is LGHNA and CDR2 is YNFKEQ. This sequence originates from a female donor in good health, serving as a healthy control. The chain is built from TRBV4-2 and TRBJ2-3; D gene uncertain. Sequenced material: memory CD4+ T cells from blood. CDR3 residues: CASSQGLWGSSTDTQYF. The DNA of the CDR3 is TGTGCCAGCAGCCAAGGTTTGTGGGGATCTAGCACAGATACGCAGTATTTT.